Included here is one TCR beta chain sequence, with context. Its antigen remains unidentified. Sample treatment: oral pan-JAK inhibitor, 5-10 mg twice daily. This record comes from a study of CD8+ T cells in alopecia areata. Study-wide background: Treated patients took oral tofacitinib at 5 to 10 mg twice daily. Broader study findings: Alphabeta T cells residing in normal skin are also sequenced in scalp samples. Across lesional scalp, and particularly alopecia totalis/universalis, clonality surpassed that of normal scalp. Tofacitinib yielded significantly lower scalp clonality and fewer expanded CD8+ clones among the top 100.

V was trimmed by 1 base and J by 2 bases, leaving 18 bases between them. The length of the CDR3 is 16 residues. The V gene's germline CDR1 is SQVTM and CDR2 ANQGSEA. RNA extraction and reverse transcription yielded cDNA as sequencing template. TCRdb's copy holds only in-frame clones and misses some; the assay was immunoSEQ multiplex PCR. The data contain approximately 180,000 clones, about 55% of them singletons. The chain employs TRBV29-1 and TRBJ2-7; D is unresolved. The sequence was collected from a human donor with alopecia areata. This material consisted of CD8+ T cells sorted from blood, taken at week 24, from a patient treated with tofacitinib. This chain's CDR3 is CSVEGVFEDGAYEQYF. The CDR3 DNA is TGCAGCGTTGAAGGAGTTTTCGAGGACGGAGCCTACGAGCAGTACTTC.